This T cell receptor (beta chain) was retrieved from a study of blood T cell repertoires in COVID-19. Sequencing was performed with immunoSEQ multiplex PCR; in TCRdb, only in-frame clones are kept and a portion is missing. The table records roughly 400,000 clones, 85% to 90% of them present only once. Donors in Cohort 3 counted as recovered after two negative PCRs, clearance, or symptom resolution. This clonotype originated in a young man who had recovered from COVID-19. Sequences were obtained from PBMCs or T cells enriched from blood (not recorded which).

In DNA, the CDR3 is TGTGCTAGTGGTATCTCGGATGAGCAGTTCTTC. Translation: CASGISDEQFF. This sequence joins TRBV12-5 and TRBJ2-1; D remains unclear. From germline, CDR1 is LGHNT and CDR2 FRNRAP. V lost 5 bases, J lost 8 bases, and 7 bases lay in between. The CDR3 contains 11 residues.